These 11 T cell receptor beta chains originate from one sample sequenced in a study of T-cell memory formation after mild COVID-19. TCRdb passed the 5' RACE reads through MiXCR, listing each CDR3 protein once. This repertoire shows about 430,000 distinct CDR3 sequences, approximately 24% found once; its top ten account for 8.5% to 10%. The sequencing sample was made of PBMCs or a T cell subset sorted from them (not recorded which). The receptors here all came from an adult woman who had mild COVID-19 (a few samples of this study predate the infection). Cell type and time point are not known.

This clonotype appeared a few times. This chain joins TRBV12-3 or TRBV12-4 and TRBJ2-7; D might be TRBD2 (6 bases). This CDR3 is built from 14 residues. Trimming cost V 7 bases and J 2 bases, with 15 bases left between them. This CDR3 is CASKAGHSTYEQYF. CDR3 DNA sequence: TGTGCCAGCAAGGCGGGGCATAGTACCTACGAGCAGTACTTC.

The chain recombines TRBV12-3 or TRBV12-4 with TRBJ1-1, with no clear D. The CDR3 extends over 14 amino acids. V was clipped by 3 bases and J by 0 bases, with 8 bases between them. CDR3 in amino acids: CASSLHSLNTEAFF. For the CDR3, the DNA is TGTGCCAGCAGTTTGCACAGCTTGAACACTGAAGCTTTCTTT.

The rearrangement links TRBV7-9 to TRBJ1-2; the match to TRBD1 covers 7 bases. The germline V gene encodes CDR1 SEHNR and CDR2 FQNEAQ (reference sequence). The CDR3 spans 14 residues. The ends lost 8 bases at V and 4 bases at J; junction bases unmatched: 10. The CDR3 sequence is CASAKGAQSYGYTF. Here the CDR3 DNA reads TGTGCCAGCGCCAAGGGGGCGCAAAGCTATGGCTACACCTTC.

The chain employs TRBV5-5 and TRBJ1-3, with 8 bases matching TRBD1. Germline V gene data show CDR1 as SGHKS and CDR2 as YYEKEE (reference sequence). The J segment lost 0 bases and the V segment lost 2 bases, leaving 4 bases of the junction unmatched. CDR3 length: 16 residues. Here the CDR3 reads CASSFGTGDSGNTIYF. The CDR3 bases are TGTGCCAGCAGCTTCGGGACAGGCGACTCTGGAAACACCATATATTTT.

This chain connects TRBV6-2 or TRBV6-3 to TRBJ2-7; the D gene is possibly TRBD1 (5 bases). Germline CDR1 MNHEY, CDR2 SVGEGT. V lost 6 bases and J lost 2, with 14 bases in between. The CDR3 loop spans 14 amino acids. CDR3 loop: CASSYLDSAYEQYF. The DNA for the CDR3 is TGTGCCAGCAGCTACCTCGACAGCGCCTACGAGCAGTACTTC.

This clonotype showed up just a few times. The chain joins TRBV29-1 to TRBJ2-6; 7 nucleotides line up with TRBD1. Germline loops: CDR1 SQVTM, CDR2 ANQGSEA. The ends lost 6 bases at V and 1 base at J; junction bases unmatched: 9. CDR3 size: 16 residues. CDR3 region: CSVWTGSRSGANVLTF. CDR3 sequence (DNA): TGCAGCGTGTGGACAGGTTCCCGTTCTGGGGCCAACGTCCTGACTTTC.

The J gene is TRBJ2-7, the V gene TRBV7-9; unclear D gene. The V gene lost 3 bases and the J gene lost 3 bases, with 12 bases spanning the gap. This CDR3 has 14 residues. Germline V gene data show CDR1 as SEHNR and CDR2 as FQNEAQ (reference sequence). The CDR3 region is CASSLESPLYEQYF. DNA of the CDR3: TGTGCCAGCAGCTTGGAAAGTCCACTCTACGAGCAGTACTTC.

The CDR3 nucleotides read TGTGCCAGCAGCCCGGGGGCTCAAGTCCTGACTTTC. This sequence encodes CASSPGAQVLTF. The gene calls are TRBV3-1 and TRBJ2-6; D assignment may be TRBD1 or TRBD2 (6 bases each). Germline loops: CDR1 LGHDT, CDR2 YNNKEL (reference sequence). This CDR3 spans 12 amino acids. V was shortened by 4 bases and J by 13 bases, with 11 bases between the two germline ends.

The V gene is TRBV29-1, the J gene TRBJ1-1, with 7 bases lining up with TRBD1. This CDR3 has 13 residues. CDR1 and CDR2 (germline): SQVTM, ANQGSEA. The V segment lost 7 bases and the J segment 0 bases; nucleotides outside the gene matches: 5. CDR3 amino acids: CSALDRMNTEAFF. CDR3 coding DNA: TGCAGCGCTCTGGACAGGATGAACACTGAAGCTTTCTTT.

This clonotype was observed many times. The chain recombines TRBV7-2 with TRBJ2-3; 8 bases line up with TRBD2. Germline lookup yields CDR1 SGHTA and CDR2 FQGNSA. The CDR3 has 15 residues. Trimming cost V 5 bases and J 5 bases; bases outside gene matches: 9. CDR3 amino acids: CASSMSGSKQDTQYF. CDR3 nucleotide sequence: TGTGCCAGCAGCATGAGCGGGAGTAAGCAAGATACGCAGTATTTT.

The chain recombines TRBV24-1 with TRBJ1-1, with a possible D match to TRBD1 (5 bases). Between the trimmed V and J ends, which lost 3 bases and 3 bases, there was a span of 13 bases. This CDR3 region has 15 residues. Germline CDR1 reads KGHDR; CDR2 reads SFDVKD. CDR3 sequence (DNA): TGTGCCACCAGTGATGGGGACCGGGATTACACTGAAGCTTTCTTT. Amino acid sequence: CATSDGDRDYTEAFF.